The T cell receptor beta chain under discussion was sequenced for a study of human T cells and chemical hapten exposure. In the original workflow: TCR counts had a median of about 100,000 per sample and spanned roughly 20,000 to 750,000. TCRdb passed the 5' RACE reads through MiXCR, listing each CDR3 protein once. TCRdb's processing, not the study's, gives the V and J calls here. The repertoire includes roughly 110,000 distinct CDR3 sequences, approximately 19% of them detected once, and approximately 2.6% sits in the top ten. There are a few counts of this clonotype. CDR1 and CDR2 from the germline V gene are SGHNT and YYREEE (reference sequence). The CDR3 is 14 residues long. V lost 10 bases, J lost 4 bases, and 19 bases lay in between. Total RNA extraction was carried out from unfractionated whole blood.

The sequence derives from a human donor in good health. The V call is TRBV5-4, the J call TRBJ2-3; D gene unclear. The CDR3 bases are TGTGCCCTTCACCTGGCAGGAGAGGCAGATACGCAGTATTTT. As protein: CALHLAGEADTQYF.